The 21 T cell receptor beta chains below come from one sample, sequenced in a study of cytomegalovirus exposure and HLA in healthy donors (dated by TCRdb to the late 2010s). Libraries came from the immunoSEQ multiplex PCR assay. For the multiplex PCR, a mixture combining 60 forward primers for TCR Vbeta segments and 13 reverse primers for TCR Jbeta segments was used. As stored in TCRdb, this immuneACCESS dataset retains in-frame rearrangements with V and J assigned. A fraction of the clones does not appear; measured against another copy, unresolved V genes explain less than half of the discrepancy, and the remainder lacks a known reason. The sample profile shows about 130,000 clones; roughly three quarters of them were found once. Roughly 1% of the sample is in the top ten clones. The sample was PBMCs. The receptors here all came from a woman aged 55-69 years in good health and CMV-seronegative.

The chain couples TRBV15 to TRBJ1-1; D is uncertain. Trimming took 5 bases from V and 0 from J, leaving 7 bases between them. The germline gives CDR1 LNHNV, CDR2 YYDKDF (reference sequence). CDR3 size: 13 residues. Written as DNA, the CDR3 is TGTGCCACCAGCGGCCAGTTGAACACTGAAGCTTTCTTT. Amino acid sequence: CATSGQLNTEAFF.

The rearrangement links TRBV5-4 to TRBJ2-1; 7 nucleotides align to TRBD2. The germline V gene encodes CDR1 SGHNT and CDR2 YYREEE (reference sequence). The length of the CDR3 is 16 residues. J gave up 6 bases and V 3 bases, and 12 bases lay outside the gene matches. As DNA, the CDR3 is TGTGCCAGCAGCTCAAAAACGGGGGGAGGGCGCAATGAGCAGTTCTTC. This codes for CASSSKTGGGRNEQFF.

The chain combines TRBV7-6 with TRBJ2-3; TRBD2 matches at 15 bases. The CDR3 is 17 amino acids. Germline CDR1 reads SGHVS; CDR2 reads FNYEAQ. V shed 4 bases, J shed 2 bases, and the junction held 4 bases outside the gene matches. The CDR3 bases are TGTGCCAGCAGCTCGAGGACTAGCGGGAGGGACACAGATACGCAGTATTTT. As protein: CASSSRTSGRDTDTQYF.

The chain uses TRBV27 and TRBJ2-7, with TRBD2 as a possible D gene (5 bases). CDR1 is MNHEY and CDR2 is SMNVEV in the germline V gene (reference sequence). The V end lost 5 bases, the J end lost 0 bases, and 17 bases lay between the germline ends. The CDR3 is made up of 16 amino acids. This CDR3 reads CASSPVEAGSSYEQYF. The CDR3 DNA is TGTGCCAGCAGTCCGGTTGAGGCGGGCAGCTCCTACGAGCAGTACTTC.

This clone was detected only once. The chain couples TRBV5-1 to TRBJ2-6; 12 bases map to TRBD1. The ends lost 9 bases at V and 4 bases at J; junction bases unmatched: 5. Germline-derived CDR1 and CDR2 are SGHRS and YFSETQ. The CDR3 is made up of 15 amino acids. This chain's CDR3 is CATGQGATGANVLTF. The CDR3 bases are TGCGCCACGGGACAGGGGGCGACGGGGGCCAACGTCCTGACTTTC.

The chain has TRBV5-4 and TRBJ1-2; TRBD1 is a possible D gene (5 bases). The CDR3 totals 15 residues. With 2 bases removed from V and 0 bases from J, the gap between germline ends came to 11 bases. CDR1 is SGHNT, CDR2 YYREEE, per germline (reference sequence). In nucleotides, the CDR3 is TGTGCCAGCAGCTTACCGACAGCCTCTAACTATGGCTACACCTTC. This translates into CASSLPTASNYGYTF.

V and J are TRBV9 and TRBJ2-1, with D hard to call. V lost 4 bases to trimming and J lost 3 bases, with 8 bases between them. The CDR3 totals 13 residues. The germline V gene has CDR1 SGDLS and CDR2 YYNGEE. This chain's CDR3 is CASSPPIYNEQFF. The CDR3 nucleotides read TGTGCCAGCAGCCCCCCCATCTACAATGAGCAGTTCTTC.

This clone was found a few times. The chain links TRBV18 to TRBJ2-7; 7 bases agree with TRBD1. This CDR3 is 12 amino acids long. V lost 2 bases to trimming and J lost 6 bases; unmatched junction nucleotides: 1. Germline-derived CDR1 and CDR2 are KGHSH and LQKENI. This CDR3 is CASSPTGAEQYF. The CDR3 bases are TGTGCCAGCTCACCAACAGGGGCCGAGCAGTACTTC.

Notes on this clone: The junction shows a germline mismatch at one end, possibly a read error. V and J are TRBV7-9 and TRBJ2-2, with D perhaps matching TRBD2 (5 bases). The CDR3 length is 15 residues. Germline CDR1 reads SEHNR; CDR2 reads FQNEAQ (reference sequence). CDR3 sequence: CSSSLGVGGTGELFF. CDR3 DNA: TGTTCCAGCAGCTTAGGAGTAGGAGGCACCGGGGAGCTGTTTTTT.

This clone showed up just once. V is TRBV28 and J is TRBJ2-3; 8 bases fit TRBD1. The CDR3 spans 16 residues. V lost 8 bases, J lost 3 bases, and 13 bases stayed unmatched. The germline gives CDR1 MDHEN, CDR2 SYDVKM. CDR3 sequence reads: CASLTTRGPGTDTQYF. Here the CDR3 DNA reads TGTGCCAGCCTTACGACCAGGGGGCCAGGGACAGATACGCAGTATTTT. The full variable domain, its missing parts supplied by reference TRBV28 and TRBJ2-3, is DVKVTQSSRYLVKRTGEKVFLECVQDMDHENMFWYRQDPGLGLRLIYFSYDVKMKEKGDIPEGYSVSREKKERFSLILESASTNQTSMYLCASLTTRGPGTDTQYFGPGTRLTVL.

The chain joins TRBV6-1 to TRBJ1-6; 9 bases are a match to TRBD1. From germline, CDR1 is MNHNS and CDR2 SASEGT. There are 15 residues in the CDR3. V gave up 7 bases and J gave up 7 bases; unmatched junction bases: 8. CDR3 sequence (DNA): TGTGCCAGCACCCAAGACAGGGGGTCGAATTCACCCCTCCACTTT. Protein product: CASTQDRGSNSPLHF.

A note on this clone: This same CDR3 is encoded by further DNA sequences in the sample. This chain links TRBV5-1 with TRBJ2-7; 9 bases agree with TRBD1. Germline V gene data show CDR1 as SGHRS and CDR2 as YFSETQ. The CDR3 is made up of 14 amino acids. The ends lost 4 bases at V and 10 bases at J; junction bases unmatched: 12. In DNA form, the CDR3 reads TGCGCCAGCAGCATCACGGACAGGGGCAGCGAACAGTACTTC. As protein: CASSITDRGSEQYF.

This sequence joins TRBV5-1 and TRBJ2-1, with 8 positions matching TRBD2. Germline V gives CDR1 SGHRS, CDR2 YFSETQ. The V and J ends lost 4 bases and 4 bases, in that order; junction bases with no gene match: 10. CDR3 size: 16 residues. The CDR3 protein is CASSITAGVSYNEQFF. CDR3 DNA: TGCGCCAGCAGCATTACAGCGGGAGTAAGTTACAATGAGCAGTTCTTC.

This chain uses TRBV6-1 with TRBJ2-2; D ambiguous. The CDR3 spans 15 residues. Trimming took off 4 bases at V and 4 bases at J, with 13 bases between the two ends. Germline V gene lookup returns CDR1 MNHNS and CDR2 SASEGT. The CDR3 is CASSAGSSGTGELFF. The CDR3 DNA reads TGTGCCAGCAGTGCAGGCAGTAGTGGCACCGGGGAGCTGTTTTTT.

The rearrangement links TRBV6-1 to TRBJ1-3; 8 bases fit TRBD1. V was clipped by 4 bases and J by 0 bases; unmatched bases: 8. Germline CDR1 and CDR2: MNHNS and SASEGT. This CDR3 is 17 amino acids long. The CDR3 is CASSGWTGKSSGNTIYF. DNA of the CDR3: TGTGCCAGCAGTGGGTGGACAGGGAAGAGCTCTGGAAACACCATATATTTT.

As concerns this clone: Different DNA sequences within this sample yield the same CDR3. The chain links TRBV5-1 to TRBJ2-3; 8 nucleotides match TRBD1. Per germline, CDR1 SGHRS and CDR2 YFSETQ. V lost 5 bases, J lost 1 base, and 3 bases stayed unmatched. The CDR3 runs 14 residues. CDR3 nucleotide sequence: TGCGCCAGCAGTCCGGGACAGGGCACAGATACGCAGTATTTT. Protein sequence: CASSPGQGTDTQYF.

The chain couples TRBV27 to TRBJ2-7, with TRBD1 matching over 11 bases. The CDR3 covers 14 residues. Germline CDR1 MNHEY, CDR2 SMNVEV (reference sequence). J gave up 4 bases and V 6 bases, and 5 bases lay outside the gene matches. In nucleotides, the CDR3 is TGTGCCAGCAGCCCGGGACAGGGGGGATACGAGCAGTACTTC. Translation gives CASSPGQGGYEQYF.

The chain combines TRBV7-8 with TRBJ2-5, with TRBD1 matching over 9 bases. Germline V gene sequence: CDR1 SGHVS, CDR2 FQNEAQ. This CDR3 has 15 residues. The V gene end was trimmed by 1 base and the J gene end by 5 bases; junction bases not matched to a gene: 5. The CDR3: CASSLGTGVGETQYF. The DNA for the CDR3 is TGTGCCAGCAGCTTAGGGACAGGGGTAGGGGAGACCCAGTACTTC.

Worth noting for this clone: Germline and junction disagree at one end, which may indicate a read error. V and J are TRBV4-1 and TRBJ2-7; 11 positions agree with TRBD2. CDR1 MGHRA and CDR2 YSYEKL come from the germline V gene. This CDR3 region has 18 residues. Here the CDR3 DNA reads TGCGTCAGCTGTCCCACTAGCGGGGGTGCCGGGGGCTCCTACGAGCAGTACTTC. This sequence encodes CVSCPTSGGAGGSYEQYF.

This clone was counted between two and nine times. The chain employs TRBV7-2 and TRBJ2-1; D perhaps matches TRBD2 (5 bases). This CDR3 contains 15 residues. In germline, CDR1 is SGHTA, CDR2 FQGNSA. V was cut by 1 base and J by 9 bases, with 16 bases left in between. The CDR3 DNA follows: TGTGCCAGCAGCTTAGTGTCGGGAACATCGGGTGAGCAGTTCTTC. It codes for CASSLVSGTSGEQFF.

This clone was observed a few times. The chain couples TRBV4-1 to TRBJ2-1; D remains ambiguous. CDR3 size: 16 residues. Germline CDR1 and CDR2: MGHRA and YSYEKL. V was clipped by 0 bases and J by 0 bases, with 9 bases between them. CDR3 nucleotide sequence: TGCGCCAGCAGCCAAGAAGCCGGAGCCTCCTACAATGAGCAGTTCTTC. Its translation: CASSQEAGASYNEQFF.